This T cell receptor beta chain was sequenced for a study of T cells in Graves' hyperthyroidism and ophthalmopathy. Findings of the study overall: The model's output predicted ophthalmopathy at a median of about 5.9 months prior to onset.

Amplification targeted TCR beta CDR3 regions from RNA transcripts. The HTBI primer set was used in a first-round RT-PCR of the TCR CDR3. Using its own MiXCR run on the multiplex PCR reads, TCRdb lists one record per CDR3 protein. Among some 490,000 distinct CDR3 sequences listed, roughly 16% were seen once. This clonotype was seen many times. Its antigen is currently unknown. The CDR3 has 14 residues. Trimming removed 6 bases from V and 1 base from J, with 9 bases in between. The TCR comes from a woman aged 25 to 45 with Graves' ophthalmopathy. The sequenced sample was blood. The chain combines TRBV12-3 or TRBV12-4 with TRBJ2-2; D is tentatively TRBD1 or TRBD2 (5 bases each). The CDR3 sequence: CASRGPRNTGELFF. The CDR3 DNA follows: TGTGCCAGCAGGGGACCCCGGAACACCGGGGAGCTGTTTTTT.